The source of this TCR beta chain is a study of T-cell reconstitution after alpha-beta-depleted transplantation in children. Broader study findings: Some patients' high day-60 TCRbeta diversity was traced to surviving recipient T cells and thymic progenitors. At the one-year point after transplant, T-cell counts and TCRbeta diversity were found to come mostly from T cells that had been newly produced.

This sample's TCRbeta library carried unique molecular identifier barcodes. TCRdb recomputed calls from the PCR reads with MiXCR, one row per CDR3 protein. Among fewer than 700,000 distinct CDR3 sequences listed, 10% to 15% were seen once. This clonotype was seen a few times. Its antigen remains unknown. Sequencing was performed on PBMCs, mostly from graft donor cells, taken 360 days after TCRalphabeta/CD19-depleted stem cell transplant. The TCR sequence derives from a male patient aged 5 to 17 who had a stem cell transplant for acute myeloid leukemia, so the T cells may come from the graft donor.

The chain's CDR3 is CSARDGAGYRGYTF. The CDR3 coding sequence is TGCAGTGCTAGAGATGGGGCAGGGTATAGGGGCTACACCTTC. V and J are TRBV20-1 and TRBJ1-2, with D possibly matching TRBD1 (5 bases). This CDR3 contains 14 residues. Germline CDR1 reads DFQATT; CDR2 reads SNEGSKA (reference sequence). V lost 0 bases and J 8 bases, leaving 16 bases between the germline ends.